This entry lists 27 T cell receptor beta chains sequenced from one sample in a study of shared clonotypes between healthy human individuals. This table comes from immunoSEQ multiplex PCR, and its TCRdb copy is limited to in-frame clones, with some not included. The sample consists of roughly 1 million clones, around 76% of them appearing once. The sample comprised memory CD4+ T cells sorted from blood. Subset indicated: CD45RA-negative fraction. The receptors derive from a man between 18 and 35 years old in good health.

The gene calls are TRBV7-8 and TRBJ2-2, with 8 bases matching TRBD2. Trimming cost V 4 bases and J 1 base; bases outside gene matches: 5. The CDR3 extends over 16 amino acids. Looked up from germline, CDR1 is SGHVS and CDR2 is FQNEAQ. The CDR3: CASSSRGGLNTGELFF. The CDR3 nucleotides read TGTGCCAGCAGCTCCCGGGGGGGCTTGAACACCGGGGAGCTGTTTTTT. The variable domain in full, with the rest retrieved from reference TRBV7-8 and TRBJ2-2, is GAGVSQSPRYKVAKRGQDVALRCDPISGHVSLFWYQQALGQGPEFLTYFQNEAQLDKSGLPSDRFFAERPEGSVSTLKIQRTQQEDSAVYLCASSSRGGLNTGELFFGEGSRLTVL.

This chain joins TRBV4-2 and TRBJ2-7; 7 positions match TRBD2. Germline V CDR1 and CDR2: LGHNA, YNFKEQ. The CDR3 is made up of 13 amino acids. Unmatched junction bases numbered 6, after V lost 4 bases and J lost 6 bases. The CDR3 DNA reads TGTGCCAGCAGCCTCGCGCGGGAGCGCGAGCAGTACTTC. It encodes CASSLAREREQYF.

Remarks on this clone: Compared with germline, one end of the junction differs, possibly owing to a read error. The chain carries TRBV5-4 and TRBJ2-3; D unclear. From germline, CDR1 is SGHNT and CDR2 YYREEE (reference sequence). The CDR3 consists of 16 residues. The CDR3 sequence is CASSLKASEDTDTQYF. In nucleotides, the CDR3 is TGTGCGAGCAGCTTAAAGGCGTCAGAGGACACAGATACGCAGTATTTT. The whole variable domain, remainder taken from reference TRBV5-4 and TRBJ2-3, is ETGVTQSPTHLIKTRGQQVTLRCSSQSGHNTVSWYQQALGQGPQFIFQYYREEENGRGNFPPRFSGLQFPNYSSELNVNALELDDSALYLCASSLKASEDTDTQYFGPGTRLTVL.

This clone has only a few counts. The J gene is TRBJ1-1, the V gene TRBV19; 8 nucleotides align to TRBD1. Germline values: CDR1 LNHDA, CDR2 SQIVND (reference sequence). The V gene end was trimmed by 7 bases and the J gene end by 2 bases; junction bases not matched to a gene: 3. The CDR3 length is 13 residues. This chain's CDR3 is CASTDRDNTEAFF. As DNA, the CDR3 is TGTGCCAGTACGGACAGGGATAACACTGAAGCTTTCTTT.

This sequence joins TRBV6-1 and TRBJ1-4; D unclear. The germline V gene encodes CDR1 MNHNS and CDR2 SASEGT. CDR3 length: 13 amino acids. V lost 7 bases and J lost 6, with 12 bases in between. The CDR3 region is CASTGTLHEKLFF. The CDR3 DNA follows: TGTGCCAGCACCGGAACCCTGCATGAAAAACTGTTTTTT.

The CDR3 region is CASSLEGPGTRETQYF. The CDR3 nucleotides read TGTGCCAGCAGCCTAGAGGGGCCAGGGACAAGGGAGACCCAGTACTTC. This chain connects TRBV7-2 to TRBJ2-5, with D possibly TRBD1 on 6 matching bases. The germline CDR1 and CDR2 sequences are SGHTA and FQGNSA. The CDR3 sequence is 16 residues long. V gave up 5 bases and J gave up 5 bases, with 21 bases separating them.

The chain recombines TRBV6-1 with TRBJ2-3; 10 bases agree with TRBD2. The CDR3 is 16 amino acids. Trimming removed 1 base from V and 5 bases from J; junction bases left unmatched: 6. Germline values: CDR1 MNHNS, CDR2 SASEGT. Here the CDR3 reads CASSEVDSGGIDTQYF. The DNA of the CDR3 is TGTGCCAGCAGTGAAGTGGATAGCGGGGGGATAGATACGCAGTATTTT.

This sequence joins TRBV4-1 and TRBJ2-7, with D uncertain. The CDR3 is made up of 15 amino acids. V shed 2 bases and J shed 0 bases, with 11 bases lying between them. Germline V gives CDR1 MGHRA, CDR2 YSYEKL. For the CDR3, the DNA is TGCGCCAGCAGCCAACAGCCAGTTAGCTCCTACGAGCAGTACTTC. Translating it yields CASSQQPVSSYEQYF.

Remarks on this clone: Other DNA sequences in this specimen translate into the identical CDR3. The chain carries TRBV9 and TRBJ2-2; 9 bases fit TRBD2. There are 16 residues in the CDR3. Germline values: CDR1 SGDLS, CDR2 YYNGEE. V shed 1 base, J shed 2 bases, and the junction held 3 bases outside the gene matches. The CDR3 nucleotides are TGTGCCAGCAGCGTAAGCCTAGCGGGAAACACCGGGGAGCTGTTTTTT. This encodes CASSVSLAGNTGELFF.

The genes are TRBV18 and TRBJ2-4; no clear D gene. CDR3 length: 12 residues. Germline-derived CDR1 and CDR2 are KGHSH and LQKENI. Trimming took 6 bases from V and 0 from J, leaving 3 bases between them. CDR3 sequence (DNA): TGTGCCAGCTCTACAGCCAAAAACATTCAGTACTTC. Amino acids: CASSTAKNIQYF.

This chain connects TRBV5-1 to TRBJ2-3, with D possibly TRBD2 on 6 matching bases. Germline V gene lookup returns CDR1 SGHRS and CDR2 YFSETQ. The CDR3 consists of 14 residues. V was cut by 4 bases and J by 5 bases, with 14 bases left in between. CDR3 DNA: TGCGCCAGCAGCGTAGGCCGGGGGAGAGATACGCAGTATTTT. Translated: CASSVGRGRDTQYF.

The chain uses TRBV7-2 and TRBJ2-1; D is possibly TRBD1 (6 bases). There are 13 residues in the CDR3. V dropped 5 bases and J dropped 8 bases, with 13 bases sitting between them. Germline V CDR1 and CDR2: SGHTA, FQGNSA. The CDR3 sequence is CASSPHRVDEQFF. The DNA for the CDR3 is TGTGCCAGCAGCCCTCACAGGGTAGATGAGCAGTTCTTC.

The genes are TRBV2 and TRBJ2-5; D perhaps matches TRBD2 (6 bases). There are 14 residues in the CDR3. Germline lookup yields CDR1 SNHLY and CDR2 FYNNEI. Trimming shortened V by 3 bases and J by 5 bases, and 13 bases separated the two germline ends. CDR3 in DNA: TGTGCCAGCAGTGATGGAGCGGGCGGGGAGACCCAGTACTTC. Its protein product is CASSDGAGGETQYF.

CDR3 nucleotides: TGTGCCAGCAGTTTTACATCTGAAGCTTTCTTT. It specifies CASSFTSEAFF. V gene TRBV28 combines with J gene TRBJ1-1; D unresolved. V was clipped by 3 bases and J by 6 bases, with 5 bases between them. The CDR3 extends over 11 amino acids. CDR1 and CDR2 from the germline V gene are MDHEN and SYDVKM.

The CDR3 coding sequence is TGTGCCAGCTCACGTGATGAAAAACTGTTTTTT. It is translated as CASSRDEKLFF. The rearrangement links TRBV18 to TRBJ1-4; no clear D. Per germline, CDR1 KGHSH and CDR2 LQKENI. V was clipped by 4 bases and J by 6 bases, with 3 bases between them. This CDR3 is 11 amino acids long. The variable domain in full, completed from reference TRBV18 and TRBJ1-4, reads NAGVMQNPRHLVRRRGQEARLRCSPMKGHSHVYWYRQLPEEGLKFMVYLQKENIIDESGMPKERFSAEFPKEGPSILRIQQVVRGDSAAYFCASSRDEKLFFGSGTQLSVL.

This chain uses TRBV9 with TRBJ2-1; possible D gene TRBD2, 7 bases. V shed 4 bases and J shed 10 bases, with 24 bases lying between them. Germline CDR1 SGDLS, CDR2 YYNGEE. CDR3 length: 16 amino acids. The CDR3 region is CASSPKPGGPRGEQFF. DNA for the CDR3: TGTGCCAGCAGCCCAAAACCCGGGGGGCCCCGAGGGGAGCAGTTCTTC. Full variable domain (outside the CDR3, taken from reference TRBV9 and TRBJ2-1): DSGVTQTPKHLITATGQRVTLRCSPRSGDLSVYWYQQSLDQGLQFLIQYYNGEERAKGNILERFSAQQFPDLHSELNLSSLELGDSALYFCASSPKPGGPRGEQFFGPGTRLTVL.

The chain carries TRBV9 and TRBJ1-1, with D tentatively TRBD1 (5 bases). The CDR3 length is 15 residues. Germline assignment: CDR1 SGDLS and CDR2 YYNGEE. Trimming cost V 3 bases and J 2 bases, with 14 bases left between them. CDR3 sequence: CASSAMKQVNTEAFF. Written as DNA, the CDR3 is TGTGCCAGCAGCGCCATGAAACAGGTAAACACTGAAGCTTTCTTT.

V and J are TRBV2 and TRBJ1-5; D not resolved. V was trimmed by 4 bases and J by 0 bases, leaving 7 bases between them. Germline V gene sequence: CDR1 SNHLY, CDR2 FYNNEI. The CDR3 runs to 14 residues. As DNA, the CDR3 is TGTGCCAGCAGTGGACATCTTAGCAATCAGCCCCAGCATTTT. Its protein product is CASSGHLSNQPQHF. Based on the CDR3 plus reference TRBV2 and TRBJ1-5, the full variable domain is EPEVTQTPSHQVTQMGQEVILRCVPISNHLYFYWYRQILGQKVEFLVSFYNNEISEKSEIFDDQFSVERPDGSNFTLKIRSTKLEDSAMYFCASSGHLSNQPQHFGDGTRLSIL.

The rearrangement joins TRBV5-6 to TRBJ2-7; the match to TRBD2 covers 16 bases. Germline values: CDR1 SGHDT, CDR2 YYEEEE. The CDR3 is made up of 16 amino acids. After removal of 4 bases from V and 6 bases from J, the junction contained 7 bases not matched to a gene. The CDR3 nucleotides read TGTGCCAGCAGCCCTGGGACTAGCGGGAGGGCCGGCGAGCAGTACTTC. Its protein is CASSPGTSGRAGEQYF.

This clone was detected a few times. The chain employs TRBV6-1 and TRBJ1-5; D is possibly TRBD1 (5 bases). In germline, CDR1 is MNHNS, CDR2 SASEGT. Trimming took off 1 base at V and 4 bases at J, with 8 bases between the two ends. The CDR3 runs to 14 residues. The CDR3 region is CASSEDRGNQPQHF. The CDR3 nucleotides read TGTGCCAGCAGTGAAGATAGGGGAAATCAGCCCCAGCATTTT.

The genes are TRBV27 and TRBJ1-2, with TRBD1 matching 8 bases. CDR1 and CDR2 (germline): MNHEY, SMNVEV (reference sequence). Trimming removed 4 bases from V and 5 bases from J; junction bases left unmatched: 3. CDR3 size: 13 residues. CDR3 nucleotide sequence: TGTGCCAGCAGTTCGGACAGGGAGTATGGCTACACCTTC. This sequence encodes CASSSDREYGYTF.

The chain uses TRBV5-6 and TRBJ1-4; D is ambiguous. The V end lost 2 bases, the J end lost 2 bases, and 10 bases lay between the germline ends. CDR3 length equals 15 residues. Looked up from germline, CDR1 is SGHDT and CDR2 is YYEEEE. CDR3 in DNA: TGTGCCAGCAGCTTATCGGGGTTCACTAATGAAAAACTGTTTTTT. Residues: CASSLSGFTNEKLFF. Full variable domain (missing parts from reference TRBV5-6 and TRBJ1-4): DAGVTQSPTHLIKTRGQQVTLRCSPKSGHDTVSWYQQALGQGPQFIFQYYEEEERQRGNFPDRFSGHQFPNYSSELNVNALLLGDSALYLCASSLSGFTNEKLFFGSGTQLSVL.

The rearrangement uses TRBV11-1 and TRBJ2-1; 9 bases are shared with TRBD2. This CDR3 has 16 amino acids. V lost 5 bases and J lost 9; bases outside the gene matches: 14. Germline loops: CDR1 SGHAT, CDR2 FQDESV (reference sequence). The CDR3 here is CASSREAAVAGVEQFF. Written as DNA, the CDR3 is TGTGCCAGCAGCCGAGAGGCGGCGGTAGCGGGGGTTGAGCAGTTCTTC. The full variable domain, rest sourced from reference TRBV11-1 and TRBJ2-1, is EAEVAQSPRYKITEKSQAVAFWCDPISGHATLYWYRQILGQGPELLVQFQDESVVDDSQLPKDRFSAERLKGVDSTLKIQPAELGDSAMYLCASSREAAVAGVEQFFGPGTRLTVL.

The V gene is TRBV18, the J gene TRBJ2-5; either TRBD1 or TRBD2 may supply D (5 bases each). V gave up 6 bases and J gave up 2 bases, with 10 bases separating them. This CDR3 has 13 residues. Germline CDR1 KGHSH, CDR2 LQKENI. CDR3 in amino acids: CASSMGEQETQYF. The CDR3, as DNA: TGTGCCAGCTCTATGGGGGAGCAAGAGACCCAGTACTTC.

This clone was counted between two and nine times. V is TRBV30 and J is TRBJ1-1; D is unresolved. Germline values: CDR1 GTSNPN, CDR2 SVGIG (reference sequence). This CDR3 has 13 residues. Trimming pared 0 bases from V and 1 base from J, leaving 6 bases between. The CDR3 loop reads CAWSVTRNTEAFF. The CDR3 DNA reads as TGTGCCTGGAGTGTGACTAGGAACACTGAAGCTTTCTTT.

This chain links TRBV12-5 with TRBJ2-5; D call uncertain. The ends were cut back, 6 bases at V and 5 bases at J, with 13 bases in the middle. The CDR3 is made up of 13 amino acids. Germline assignment: CDR1 LGHNT and CDR2 FRNRAP. CDR3 residues: CASGSNIGETQYF. CDR3 coding DNA: TGTGCTAGTGGGTCTAATATTGGGGAGACCCAGTACTTC. Full variable domain (missing parts from reference TRBV12-5 and TRBJ2-5): DARVTQTPRHKVTEMGQEVTMRCQPILGHNTVFWYRQTMMQGLELLAYFRNRAPLDDSGMPKDRFSAEMPDATLATLKIQPSEPRDSAVYFCASGSNIGETQYFGPGTRLLVL.

The chain joins TRBV6-6 to TRBJ2-2; D call uncertain. CDR1 MNHNY and CDR2 SVGAGI come from the germline V gene (reference sequence). The germline V and J ends were trimmed by 2 bases and 2 bases, with 9 bases remaining between them. This CDR3 has 15 residues. CDR3 amino acids: CASSYLGPNTGELFF. The CDR3 bases are TGTGCCAGCAGTTACCTAGGGCCCAACACCGGGGAGCTGTTTTTT.